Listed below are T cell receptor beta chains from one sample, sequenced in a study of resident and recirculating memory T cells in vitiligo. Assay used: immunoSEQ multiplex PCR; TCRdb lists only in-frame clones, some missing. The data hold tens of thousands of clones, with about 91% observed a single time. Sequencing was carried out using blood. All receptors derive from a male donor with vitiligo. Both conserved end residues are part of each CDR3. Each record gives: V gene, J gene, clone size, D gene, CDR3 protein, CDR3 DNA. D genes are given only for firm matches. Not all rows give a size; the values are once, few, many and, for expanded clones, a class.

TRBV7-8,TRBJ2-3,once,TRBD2,CASSLAISGRLAADTQYF,TGTGCCAGCAGCTTAGCGATTAGCGGGAGATTAGCTGCAGATACGCAGTATTTT
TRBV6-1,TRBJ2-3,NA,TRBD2,CASSESASGKGDTQYF,TGTGCCAGCAGTGAAAGTGCGAGCGGGAAGGGGGATACGCAGTATTTT
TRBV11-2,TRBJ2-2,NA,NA,CASSWFFQEEAGELFF,TGTGCCAGCAGCTGGTTTTTCCAGGAGGAGGCCGGGGAGCTGTTTTTT
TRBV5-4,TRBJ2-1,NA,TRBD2,CASSLGRGSSYNEQFF,TGTGCCAGCAGCTTGGGTCGCGGGAGCTCCTACAATGAGCAGTTCTTC
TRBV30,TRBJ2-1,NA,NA,CAWSVDSASGNEQFF,TGTGCCTGGAGTGTAGATAGCGCGAGTGGGAATGAGCAGTTCTTC
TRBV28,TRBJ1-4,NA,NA,CASGGGGLNEKLFF,TGTGCCAGCGGAGGGGGAGGGTTGAATGAAAAACTGTTTTTT
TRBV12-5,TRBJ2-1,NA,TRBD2,CASGLVLAGAREQFF,TGTGCTAGTGGTTTGGTACTAGCGGGAGCTCGAGAGCAGTTCTTC
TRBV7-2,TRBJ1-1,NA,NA,CASSLQGTLNTEAFF,TGTGCCAGCAGCTTGCAGGGGACACTGAACACTGAAGCTTTCTTT
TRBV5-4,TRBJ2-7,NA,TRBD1,CASSLAQGFEQYF,TGTGCCAGCAGCTTGGCACAGGGGTTCGAGCAGTACTTC
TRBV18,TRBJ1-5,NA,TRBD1,CASSPSGTGDQPQHF,TGTGCCAGCTCACCATCCGGGACAGGGGATCAGCCCCAGCATTTT
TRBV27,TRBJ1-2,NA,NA,CASSPNREGSRGYTF,TGTGCCAGCAGTCCCAACCGTGAGGGATCTAGAGGCTACACCTTC
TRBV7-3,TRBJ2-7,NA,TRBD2,CASSLMPGGSNEQYF,TGTGCCAGCAGCTTAATGCCGGGAGGGTCGAACGAGCAGTACTTC
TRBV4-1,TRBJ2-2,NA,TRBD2,CASSQYREAPTGTGELFF,TGCGCCAGCAGCCAATATCGGGAGGCGCCGACGGGCACCGGGGAGCTGTTTTTT
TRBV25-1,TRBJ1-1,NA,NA,CASSEPGDLNTEAFF,TGTGCCAGCAGTGAACCAGGGGACCTGAACACTGAAGCTTTCTTT
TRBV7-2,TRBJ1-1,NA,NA,CASSSWGDSLKAFF,TGTGCCAGCAGCTCCTGGGGGGATTCCCTCAAAGCTTTCTTT
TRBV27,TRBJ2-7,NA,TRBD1,CAISPGQGLREQYF,TGTGCCATCTCACCGGGACAGGGTCTCCGCGAGCAGTACTTC
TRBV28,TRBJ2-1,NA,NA,CASSLWGREGGEQFF,TGTGCCAGCAGTTTATGGGGCAGGGAGGGGGGTGAGCAGTTCTTC
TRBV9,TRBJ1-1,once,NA,CASSESYWGRNTEAFF,TGTGCCAGCAGCGAGTCCTACTGGGGGCGGAACACTGAAGCTTTCTTT
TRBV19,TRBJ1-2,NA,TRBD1,CASSIVGTGQDGYTF,TGTGCCAGTAGTATAGTCGGGACAGGGCAAGATGGCTACACCTTC
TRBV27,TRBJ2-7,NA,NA,CASSLSNSYEQYF,TGTGCCAGCAGTTTATCCAACTCCTACGAGCAGTACTTC
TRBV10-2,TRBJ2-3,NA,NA,CASKVPGADTQYF,TGCGCCAGCAAAGTCCCCGGTGCAGATACGCAGTATTTT
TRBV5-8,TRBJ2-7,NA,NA,CASTPRAARYEQYF,TGTGCCAGCACTCCCAGAGCGGCTCGGTACGAGCAGTACTTC
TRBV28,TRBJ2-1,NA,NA,CATGSVGLNEQFF,TGTGCCACCGGGAGTGTCGGCCTCAATGAGCAGTTCTTC
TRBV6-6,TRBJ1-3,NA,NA,CASSYGGVGNTIYF,TGTGCCAGCAGTTACGGGGGCGTTGGAAACACCATATATTTT
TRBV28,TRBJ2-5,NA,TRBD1,CASSLTTGKETQYF,TGTGCCAGCAGTCTAACGACAGGGAAAGAGACCCAGTACTTC